This T cell receptor (beta chain) was documented in a study of radiation and T cells in renal cell carcinoma. Study-wide points: In blood, top tumor clones expanded by 2 weeks, shrinking by 4.

On this clone: Its antigen remains unknown.

Described time point: blood 4 weeks post-SBRT, at nephrectomy. Treatment: 15 Gy SBRT to primary tumor, nephrectomy 4 weeks later. Clones were read by immunoSEQ multiplex PCR, and TCRdb kept only the in-frame ones, dropping some. Among approximately 86,000 clones listed, just under 85% were seen once. The sample consisted of blood, taken from a patient whose treatment included radiotherapy and nephrectomy. The clonotype comes from a man between 50 and 59 years old with renal cell carcinoma.

CDR3 nucleotides: TGTGCCAGCCGAGCGGGAGGGTACTCTGGGGCCAACGTCCTGACTTTC. It codes for CASRAGGYSGANVLTF. The chain has TRBV2 and TRBJ2-6; 10 bases match TRBD2. V was pared by 8 bases and J by 0 bases, with 4 bases of the junction left unmatched. CDR1 is SNHLY, CDR2 FYNNEI, per germline. There are 16 residues in the CDR3.